The T cell receptor (beta chain) under discussion was sequenced for a study of shared clonotypes between healthy human individuals. V was clipped by 0 bases and J by 2 bases; unmatched bases: 13. Germline V CDR1 and CDR2: GTSNPN, SVGIG (reference sequence). This CDR3 has 17 amino acids. The healthy adult donors were HIV-negative and reported no recent acute infections or vaccinations. TCRdb's copy holds only in-frame clones and misses some; the assay was immunoSEQ multiplex PCR. The sample shows about 380,000 clones, approximately 97% of them seen only once. Source material: memory CD8+ T cells sorted from blood. Subset reported: CD45RO+ cells pooled with CCR7-negative TemRA cells. The rearrangement uses TRBV30 and TRBJ2-7, with TRBD2 matching over 7 bases. This TCR was sampled from a man under 40 in good health. As DNA, the CDR3 is TGTGCCTGGAGTGTACCCCCCGGAGGAGCGGGACCCTACGAGCAGTACTTC. It encodes CAWSVPPGGAGPYEQYF. Supplemented by reference TRBV30 and TRBJ2-7, the full variable domain reads SQTIHQWPATLVQPVGSPLSLECTVEGTSNPNLYWYRQAAGRGLQLLFYSVGIGQISSEVPQNLSASRPQDRQFILSSKKLLLSDSGFYLCAWSVPPGGAGPYEQYFGPGTRLTVT.